This TCR beta chain emerged from a study of quantifying T cell responses using KT2 cells. Background on the study: RNA was reverse transcribed with TCR alpha and beta constant-region primers.

This clonotype occurred a few times. Each cDNA got a UMI-containing oligo ligated at its 3' end. An equimolar mix of RC1.1 and RC1.2 primed the beta chain across TRBC1 and TRBC2. MiXCR was run by TCRdb on the UMI-ligation and nested PCR reads, yielding one entry per CDR3 protein. The sample records tens of thousands of distinct CDR3 sequences, 7.3% being singletons. Between the trimmed V and J ends, which lost 0 bases and 5 bases, there was a span of 6 bases. Looked up from germline, CDR1 is WNHNN and CDR2 is SYGVQD (reference sequence). The CDR3 length is 13 residues. The chain carries TRBV10-1 and TRBJ2-3; D uncertain. Sequences were obtained from PBMCs spiked with cells of the T cell clone KT2. The sequence was obtained from a human donor. CDR3 nucleotide sequence: TGCGCCAGCAGTGAGTCGAGTAGAGATACGCAGTATTTT. It is translated as CASSESSRDTQYF.